This T cell receptor (beta chain) originates from a study of Graves' ophthalmopathy and Graves' hyperthyroidism. Notes on the study in general: Among expanded thyroid clonotypes above 0.001 frequency, most also occurred in blood.

This clonotype was recorded many times. What it binds is unknown. Germline V gene sequence: CDR1 LNHNV, CDR2 YYDKDF (reference sequence). V trimming: 3 bases; J trimming: 5 bases; junction bases outside the gene matches: 10. This CDR3 spans 16 amino acids. RNA transcripts were the template, and TCR beta CDR3 regions were amplified from them. First-round RT-PCR relied on HTBI primers, and a second-round multiplex PCR came next. A single record per CDR3 protein comes from TCRdb applying MiXCR to the multiplex PCR reads. Of approximately 700,000 distinct CDR3 sequences listed, approximately 40% are singletons. Each donor who had ophthalmopathy showed moderate-to-severe activity, a CAS of ≥3, a NOSPECS of ≥4, and a duration under 3 months. No donor had other autoimmune disease, uncontrolled infection, pregnancy or lactation.

The receptor was isolated from an adult man with Graves' ophthalmopathy. Input material: peripheral blood. The chain combines TRBV15 with TRBJ2-7; 10 nucleotides align to TRBD1. DNA for the CDR3: TGTGCCACCAGCAGGACCAGGGCCGGGACAGGGGACGAGCAGTACTTC. This translates into CATSRTRAGTGDEQYF.